This TCR beta chain was identified during a study of control samples from healthy donors and cancer patients. Trimming removed 0 bases from V and 8 bases from J, with 17 bases in between. This CDR3 spans 17 amino acids. Per the germline V gene, CDR1 is SNHLY and CDR2 is FYNNEI. TCRdb keeps only in-frame clones here, not all; method: immunoSEQ multiplex PCR. The data contain around 120,000 clones, about 95% of them seen just once; the ten biggest clones take up 3.5% to 4%. This chain connects TRBV2 to TRBJ1-6; no clear D. The sequence was obtained from a man aged 25-45 years in good health. The sample comprised blood. The CDR3 sequence is CASSEALWTGGDSPLHF. The CDR3 DNA sequence: TGTGCCAGCAGTGAAGCGCTCTGGACTGGTGGGGATTCACCCCTCCACTTT.